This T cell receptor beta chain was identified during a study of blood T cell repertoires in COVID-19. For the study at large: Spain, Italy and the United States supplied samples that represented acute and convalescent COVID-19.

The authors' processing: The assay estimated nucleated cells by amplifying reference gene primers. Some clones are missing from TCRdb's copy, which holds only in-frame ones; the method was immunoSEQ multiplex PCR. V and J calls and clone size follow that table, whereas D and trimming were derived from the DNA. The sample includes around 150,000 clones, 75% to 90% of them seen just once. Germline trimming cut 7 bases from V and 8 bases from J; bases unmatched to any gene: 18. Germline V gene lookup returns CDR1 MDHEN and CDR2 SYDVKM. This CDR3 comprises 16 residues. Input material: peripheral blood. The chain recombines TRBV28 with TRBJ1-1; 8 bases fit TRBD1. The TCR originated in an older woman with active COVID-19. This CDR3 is CASTPNEGRGPGEAFF. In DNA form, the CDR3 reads TGTGCCAGCACCCCCAATGAAGGCAGGGGGCCGGGGGAAGCTTTCTTT.